This T cell receptor (beta chain) appears in the sequencing data of a study of cytomegalovirus exposure and HLA in healthy donors. Study observations and caveats: It was reported in a later analysis that an Asian-associated ancestry cluster showed fewer N-insertions than the approximately 700-donor mean. Available immune exposure information covered CMV serostatus only. Sequencing likely generated an artifact that appeared as a cluster of highly shared sequence variants. TCR beta sequences numbering 15,000 to 20,000 were associated with HLA alleles at 0.05 false discovery rate in a later analysis.

Remarks on this clone: Its matching antigen is unknown.

V lost 3 bases and J 0 bases, leaving 12 bases between the germline ends. CDR3 length equals 16 residues. Germline CDR1 reads LNHDA; CDR2 reads SQIVND (reference sequence). Primers: 60 Vbeta forward and 13 Jbeta reverse. The repertoire was sequenced with immunoSEQ multiplex PCR; TCRdb's copy has only in-frame clones and lacks some. The repertoire includes around 200,000 clones, around 67% of them detected once, and less than 4% sits in the top ten. This clonotype originated in a woman aged 30 to 39 in good health and CMV-seropositive. The V and J genes are TRBV19 and TRBJ2-1, with D perhaps matching TRBD2 (6 bases). Sequenced material: PBMCs. CDR3 bases: TGTGCCAGTAGTATCGTTAGCGGCAGCTCCTACAATGAGCAGTTCTTC. It specifies CASSIVSGSSYNEQFF.